This note documents a single T cell receptor (beta chain) sequence. The data stem from a study of control samples from healthy donors and cancer patients. TCRdb's copy holds only in-frame clones and misses some; the assay was immunoSEQ multiplex PCR. This sample has 130,000 to 150,000 clones, with roughly 94% found just once. The germline V gene has CDR1 MNHEY and CDR2 SMNVEV (reference sequence). CDR3 length: 13 amino acids. With 6 bases removed from V and 1 base from J, the gap between germline ends came to 6 bases. The receptor was isolated from a man in his 60s with colorectal cancer. This chain connects TRBV27 to TRBJ2-2; D is unresolved. Source material: PBMCs. CDR3: CASRERNTGELFF. The DNA of the CDR3 is TGTGCCAGCAGAGAGAGGAACACCGGGGAGCTGTTTTTT.